This T cell receptor (beta chain) was identified during a study of human T cells and chemical hapten exposure. TCRdb recomputed calls from the RACE reads with MiXCR, one row per CDR3 protein. Among about 77,000 distinct CDR3 sequences listed, 11% to 15% were seen once. Time point described: pre-sensitization, week 0. Specified treatment: therapeutic diphenylcyclopropenone sensitization with weekly scalp DPC. This clonotype appeared a few times. V gave up 0 bases and J gave up 0 bases, with 7 bases separating them. This CDR3 spans 15 amino acids. Germline V gene lookup returns CDR1 SGHKS and CDR2 YYEKEE (reference sequence).

This receptor was taken from a woman in her 50s with alopecia areata. Some clones in this sample may be carry-over from other donors' samples. The chain combines TRBV5-5 with TRBJ1-5, with unresolved D. This sample comprised whole blood, obtained in connection with sensitization to the hapten diphenylcyclopropenone (DPC). CDR3 sequence (DNA): TGTGCCAGCAGCTTGGCTCCTGATAGCAATCAGCCCCAGCATTTT. This gives the protein CASSLAPDSNQPQHF.